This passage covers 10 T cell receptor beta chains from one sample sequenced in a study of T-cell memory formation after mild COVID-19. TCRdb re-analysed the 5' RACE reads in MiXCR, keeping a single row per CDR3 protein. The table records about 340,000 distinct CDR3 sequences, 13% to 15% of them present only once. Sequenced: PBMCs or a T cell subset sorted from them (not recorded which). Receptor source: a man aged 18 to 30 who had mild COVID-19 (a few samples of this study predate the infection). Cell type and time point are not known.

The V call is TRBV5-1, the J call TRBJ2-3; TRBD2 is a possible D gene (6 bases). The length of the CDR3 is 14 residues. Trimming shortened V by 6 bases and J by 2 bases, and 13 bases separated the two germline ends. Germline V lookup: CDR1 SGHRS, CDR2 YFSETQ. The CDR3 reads CASNMAGPTDTQYF. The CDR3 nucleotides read TGCGCCAGCAACATGGCGGGGCCCACAGATACGCAGTATTTT. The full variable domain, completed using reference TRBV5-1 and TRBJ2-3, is KAGVTQTPRYLIKTRGQQVTLSCSPISGHRSVSWYQQTPGQGLQFLFEYFSETQRNKGNFPGRFSGRQFSNSRSEMNVSTLELGDSALYLCASNMAGPTDTQYFGPGTRLTVL.

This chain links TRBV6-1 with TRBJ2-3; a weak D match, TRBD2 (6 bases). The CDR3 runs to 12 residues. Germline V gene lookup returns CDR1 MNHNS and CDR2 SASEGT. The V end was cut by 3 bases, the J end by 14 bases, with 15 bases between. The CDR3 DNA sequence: TGTGCCAGCAGTGATTTACGCCCCGGGAGGTATTTT. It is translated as CASSDLRPGRYF.

The CDR3 spells CASSLPGRDNEQFF. The CDR3 region has the DNA TGTGCCAGCAGCCTCCCCGGCAGGGATAATGAGCAGTTCTTC. This chain uses TRBV7-3 with TRBJ2-1; possible D gene TRBD1, 5 bases. V lost 5 bases and J lost 7, with 15 bases in between. This CDR3 comprises 14 residues. Germline V gene data show CDR1 as SGHTA and CDR2 as FQGTGA.

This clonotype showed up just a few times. CDR3 sequence: CASSRDFYTSNSPLHF. The DNA of the CDR3 is TGTGCCAGCAGCAGAGACTTCTACACTAGTAATTCACCCCTCCACTTT. The chain employs TRBV9 and TRBJ1-6; D unclear. Trimming removed 4 bases from V and 6 bases from J, with 17 bases in between. The germline V gene encodes CDR1 SGDLS and CDR2 YYNGEE. The CDR3 length is 16 residues.

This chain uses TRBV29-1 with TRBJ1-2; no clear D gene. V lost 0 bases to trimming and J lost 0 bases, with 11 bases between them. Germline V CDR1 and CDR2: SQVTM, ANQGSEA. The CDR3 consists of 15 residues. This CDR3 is CSVEDPGSSNYGYTF. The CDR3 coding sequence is TGCAGCGTTGAAGATCCAGGCAGCTCTAACTATGGCTACACCTTC. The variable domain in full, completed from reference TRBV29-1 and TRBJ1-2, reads SAVISQKPSRDICQRGTSLTIQCQVDSQVTMMFWYRQQPGQSLTLIATANQGSEATYESGFVIDKFPISRPNLTFSTLTVSNMSPEDSSIYLCSVEDPGSSNYGYTFGSGTRLTVV.

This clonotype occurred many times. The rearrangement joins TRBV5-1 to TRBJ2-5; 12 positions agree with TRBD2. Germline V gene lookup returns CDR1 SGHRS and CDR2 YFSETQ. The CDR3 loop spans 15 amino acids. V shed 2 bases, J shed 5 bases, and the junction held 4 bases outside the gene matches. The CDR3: CASSFGLAGLETQYF. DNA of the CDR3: TGCGCCAGCAGCTTCGGACTAGCGGGGTTGGAGACCCAGTACTTC.

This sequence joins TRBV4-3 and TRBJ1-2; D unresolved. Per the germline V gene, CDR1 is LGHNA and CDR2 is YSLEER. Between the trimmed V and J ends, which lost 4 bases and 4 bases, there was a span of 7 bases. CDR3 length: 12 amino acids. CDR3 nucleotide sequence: TGCGCCAGCAGCCGTTACGGCTATGGCTACACCTTC. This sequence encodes CASSRYGYGYTF.

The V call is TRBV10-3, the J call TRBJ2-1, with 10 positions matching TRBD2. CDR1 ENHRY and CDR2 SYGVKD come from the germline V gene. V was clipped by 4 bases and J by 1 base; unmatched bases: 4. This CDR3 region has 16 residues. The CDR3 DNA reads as TGTGCCATCAGTGGAACTAGCGGGGCTTCCTACAATGAGCAGTTCTTC. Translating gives CAISGTSGASYNEQFF.

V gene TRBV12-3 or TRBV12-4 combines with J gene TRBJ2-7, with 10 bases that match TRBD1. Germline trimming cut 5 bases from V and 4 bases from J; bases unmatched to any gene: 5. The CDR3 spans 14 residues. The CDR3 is CASSPGTGVYEQYF. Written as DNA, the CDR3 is TGTGCCAGCAGTCCCGGGACAGGGGTGTACGAGCAGTACTTC.

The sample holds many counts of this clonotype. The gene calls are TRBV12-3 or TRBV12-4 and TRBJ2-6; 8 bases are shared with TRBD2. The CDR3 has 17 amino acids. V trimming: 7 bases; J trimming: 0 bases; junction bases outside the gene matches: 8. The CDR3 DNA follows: TGTGCCAGCATTCCTCGGGGGGGCGGCTCTGGGGCCAACGTCCTGACTTTC. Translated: CASIPRGGGSGANVLTF.